Given below is one T cell receptor (beta chain) in context. Its antigen is not yet known. No base quality information exists; no much larger clone differs at one position. Patients with a history of autoimmune disease or receiving systemic immunosuppression were excluded from the trial. Peripheral blood for TCR sequencing was collected from all dose cohorts at baseline, on cycle 4 day 1, and on cycle 7 day 1. Samples came from an open-label, multicenter, first-in-human phase I dose-escalation trial of ivuxolimab. Adults with locally advanced or metastatic melanoma, renal cell carcinoma, hepatocellular carcinoma or head and neck squamous cell carcinoma were enrolled in the trial. CD4+ and CD8+ T cells were sorted separately from peripheral blood before TCR sequencing. Based on the germline V gene, the CDR1 and CDR2 sequences are MGHDK and SYGVNS. From the cysteine up to the phenylalanine, the CDR3 has a length of 15 residues. The retained sequence is limited to the CDR3, 45 bases, with the frame set at the first base. The junction shows trimming of 5 bases on V and 7 bases on J, and the gene matches do not reach 11 bases of it.

For sequencing of the TCRbeta CDR3 region, genomic DNA was extracted from the sorted cells. The immunoSEQ Assay was used to sequence the TCRbeta CDR3 regions. This is the immuneACCESS table as TCRdb keeps it, with only in-frame sequences that have V and J called. A part of the clones is gone; compared with another copy, unresolved V genes explain less than half, and the rest is unexplained. The sample has about 70,000 clones on record, approximately 80% of them singletons. The ten largest make up over 0.95% of the sample. The sample comes from a study of OX40 agonist ivuxolimab in advanced cancers. For the wider study: The costimulatory receptor OX40 (CD134) was targeted by ivuxolimab, a fully human IgG2 agonistic monoclonal antibody. The paper reports the monotherapy dose-escalation portion (N = 52 patients) of the phase I ivuxolimab trial. Of the approximately 50 patients in dose escalation, around 19 had hepatocellular carcinoma, some 15 had melanoma, 9 had renal cell carcinoma and 9 had head and neck cancer. The dose-escalation cohort was roughly 80% male with a mean age of about 54 years, ranging from about 20 to 80. Intravenous ivuxolimab was administered to patients every 2 weeks at six dose levels: 0.01, 0.1, 0.3, 1.5, 3 and 10 mg/kg. Partial responses occurred in three dose-escalation patients: two with cutaneous melanoma and one with hepatocellular carcinoma. Patients were allowed to have had prior anti-PD-1, anti-PD-L1 or anti-CTLA-4 therapy, and approximately 40% of the dose-escalation patients had previously received checkpoint inhibitors. The purpose of peripheral TCRbeta sequencing was to test whether ivuxolimab changed TCR sequence diversity and led to clonal T-cell expansion. The study at large found these results: In the 0.1-3.0 mg/kg groups, partial responders were among the patients with the lowest normalized peripheral clonal expansion, particularly in CD8+ T cells. Low levels of normalized T-cell clonal expansion were also seen in some nonresponding patients. At doses of 0.1 to 3.0 mg/kg, clonal expansion of both CD4+ and CD8+ blood T cells was observed from baseline to week 6. After ivuxolimab, CD8+ T cells had more expanded clones than CD4+ T cells on average. The antigen specificity of the peripheral T cells that underwent clonal expansion was not determined.

Sequenced here: CD4+ or CD8+ T cells sorted from blood, sampled in a trial of the OX40 agonist ivuxolimab. This receptor was identified in an adult with an advanced solid tumor such as melanoma, head and neck, liver or kidney cancer. The chain uses TRBV25-1 and TRBJ1-2, and 9 bases in between align with TRBD1. The nucleotide sequence reads as follows: TGTGCCAGCAGTCCCGGACAGGGGAGAGTAGTTGGCTACACCTTC. Translated, it gives CASSPGQGRVVGYTF.